Reported below is one TCR beta chain. This sample stems from a study of T cell responses to AZD1222 COVID-19 vaccine. TCRdb's table, derived via immunoSEQ multiplex PCR, lists solely in-frame clones and lacks some. The repertoire includes 110,000 to 150,000 clones, roughly 90% of them detected once, and about 5.5% sits in the top ten. CDR1 SSHAT and CDR2 FNYEAQ come from the germline V gene (reference sequence). This CDR3 has 13 residues. V lost 1 base and J 6 bases, leaving 10 bases between the germline ends. The material sequenced was peripheral blood, taken on day 0 of AZD1222 vaccination. This receptor was identified in an adult in good health. J is TRBJ2-7 and V is TRBV7-7; no clear D gene. As DNA, the CDR3 is TGTGCCAGCAGCTTAGTTCACGGGCGCGAGCAGTACTTC. It specifies CASSLVHGREQYF.